This T cell receptor (beta chain) was identified during a study of T cell repertoires in cytomegalovirus infection (dated by TCRdb to between 2017 and 2020). About the study as a whole: Recently identified HLA-C-restricted CMV epitopes, whose presentation resists viral immunomodulation, were targeted by peptide stimulations together with well-studied HLA-B-restricted epitopes. Because public TCR beta signatures pointed to carriage of CMV infection together with the matching HLA type, the HLA type of each donor mattered for the analysis.

The sequencer was an Illumina HiSeq 1500. TCRdb cleaned the public reads at Q25 with fastp, built clones with MiXCR and kept in-frame beta chains. Under each unique CDR3 protein, matching rows form one entry showing the most common genes and DNA. For this sample there are tens of thousands of distinct CDR3 sequences; about 18% appear just once. Together, the top ten hold 26% of the sample. The CDR3 goes from the cysteine to the phenylalanine over 17 residues. Of all the DNA, just the CDR3 is kept, 51 bases in frame from base 1. The CDR1 and CDR2 encoded by the germline V gene (reference sequence) are SEHNR and FQNEAQ. V is trimmed back by 8 bases and J by 3 bases, and the junction contains 11 bases that no gene match accounts for. Sample treatment or condition, as interpreted from the label and publication: in vitro stimulation with specific CMV peptide epitopes to enrich CMV-specific T cells. Findings and caveats that apply to the study as a whole: Carriers of CMV infection plus the relevant HLA type were discriminated by the cumulative frequency of public TCR beta family members in the study cohort and in an independent 352-donor cohort. The ex vivo response was dominated by HLA-C-restricted CMV-specific TCR beta clonotypes, which also provided the single most frequent clonotype in two of eight donors.

With regard to this clonotype: Its cognate antigen has yet to be identified. Per-base qualities were not stored, and no clone one base away is much larger.

The sequencing used CD8+ T cells from cultured PBMCs, collected from culture after CMV antigen stimulation. This receptor chain uses TRBV7-9 and TRBJ2-2, with 11 junctional bases fitting TRBD2. The clonotype was recovered from a human donor in good health (CMV status not recorded). Some clones in this sample may be carry-over from other donors' samples. The DNA reads TGTGCCAGCGCCGACCGACTAGCGGGGTCTCACACCGGGGAGCTGTTTTTT. This codes for CASADRLAGSHTGELFF.